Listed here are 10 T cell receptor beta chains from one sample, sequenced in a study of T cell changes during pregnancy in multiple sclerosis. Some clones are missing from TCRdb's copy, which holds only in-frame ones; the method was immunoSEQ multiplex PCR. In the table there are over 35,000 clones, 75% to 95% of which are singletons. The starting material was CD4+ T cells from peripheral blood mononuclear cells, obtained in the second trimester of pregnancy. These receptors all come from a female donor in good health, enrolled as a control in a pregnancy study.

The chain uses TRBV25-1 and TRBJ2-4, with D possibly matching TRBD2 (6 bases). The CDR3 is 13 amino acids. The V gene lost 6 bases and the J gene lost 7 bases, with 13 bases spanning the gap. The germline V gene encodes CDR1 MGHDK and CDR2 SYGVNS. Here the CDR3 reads CASSGGSRNIQYF. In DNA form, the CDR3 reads TGTGCCAGCAGCGGGGGAAGTAGGAACATTCAGTACTTC.

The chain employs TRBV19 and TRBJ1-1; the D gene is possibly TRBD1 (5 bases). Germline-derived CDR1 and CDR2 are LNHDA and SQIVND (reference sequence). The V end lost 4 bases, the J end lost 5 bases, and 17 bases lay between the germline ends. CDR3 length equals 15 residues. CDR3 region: CASSTGRGRETEAFF. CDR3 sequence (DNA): TGTGCCAGTAGTACCGGGCGGGGGAGGGAAACTGAAGCTTTCTTT.

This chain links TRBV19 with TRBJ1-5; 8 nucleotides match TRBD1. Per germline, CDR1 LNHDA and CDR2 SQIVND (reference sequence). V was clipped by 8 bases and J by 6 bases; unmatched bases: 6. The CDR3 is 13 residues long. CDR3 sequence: CASQGALGQPQHF. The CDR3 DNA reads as TGTGCCAGTCAGGGGGCGCTGGGTCAGCCCCAGCATTTT.

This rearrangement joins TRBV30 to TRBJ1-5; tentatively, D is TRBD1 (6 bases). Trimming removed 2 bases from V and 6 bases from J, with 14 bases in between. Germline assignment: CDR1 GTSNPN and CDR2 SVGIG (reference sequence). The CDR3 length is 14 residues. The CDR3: CAWSKGGGGQPQHF. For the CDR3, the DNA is TGTGCCTGGAGTAAGGGGGGGGGAGGTCAGCCCCAGCATTTT.

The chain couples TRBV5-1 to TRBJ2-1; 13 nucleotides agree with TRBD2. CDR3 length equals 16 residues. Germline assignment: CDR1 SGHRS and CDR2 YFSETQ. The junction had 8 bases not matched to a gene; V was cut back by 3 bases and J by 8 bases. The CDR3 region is CASSSGLAGVGYEQFF. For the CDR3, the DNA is TGCGCCAGCAGCTCCGGACTAGCGGGAGTTGGCTATGAGCAGTTCTTC.

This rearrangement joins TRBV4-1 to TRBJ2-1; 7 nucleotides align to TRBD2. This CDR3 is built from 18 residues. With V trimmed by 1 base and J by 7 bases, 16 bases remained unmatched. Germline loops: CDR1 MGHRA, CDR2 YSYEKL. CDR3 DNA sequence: TGCGCCAGCAGCCAAGCTACGGGGGAGGGCCTTTGGAGGAATGAGCAGTTCTTC. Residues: CASSQATGEGLWRNEQFF.

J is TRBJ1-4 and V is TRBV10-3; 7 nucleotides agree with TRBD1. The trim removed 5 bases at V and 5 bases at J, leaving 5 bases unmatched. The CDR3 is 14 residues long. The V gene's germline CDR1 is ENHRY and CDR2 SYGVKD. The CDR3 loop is CAISPGQSNEKLFF. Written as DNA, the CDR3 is TGTGCCATCAGTCCGGGACAGTCGAATGAAAAACTGTTTTTT.

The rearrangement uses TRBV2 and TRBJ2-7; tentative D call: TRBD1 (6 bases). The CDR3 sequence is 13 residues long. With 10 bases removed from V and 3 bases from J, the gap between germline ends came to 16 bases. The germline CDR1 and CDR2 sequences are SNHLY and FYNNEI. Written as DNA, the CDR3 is TGTGCCACCAATCGGGACACCTTCTACGAGCAGTACTTC. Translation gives CATNRDTFYEQYF.

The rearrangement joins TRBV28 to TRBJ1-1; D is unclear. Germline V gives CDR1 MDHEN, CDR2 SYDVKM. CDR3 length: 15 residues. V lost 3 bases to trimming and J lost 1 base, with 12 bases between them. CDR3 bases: TGTGCCAGCAGTTTCTCCCGGTCGGGGAACACTGAAGCTTTCTTT. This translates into CASSFSRSGNTEAFF. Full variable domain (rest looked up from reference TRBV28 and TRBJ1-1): DVKVTQSSRYLVKRTGEKVFLECVQDMDHENMFWYRQDPGLGLRLIYFSYDVKMKEKGDIPEGYSVSREKKERFSLILESASTNQTSMYLCASSFSRSGNTEAFFGQGTRLTVV.

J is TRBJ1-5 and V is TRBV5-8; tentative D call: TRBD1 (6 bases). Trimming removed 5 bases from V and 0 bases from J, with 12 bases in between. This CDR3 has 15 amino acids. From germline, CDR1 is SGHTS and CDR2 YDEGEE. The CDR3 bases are TGTGCCAGCAGACGAGGACAGTATAGCAATCAGCCCCAGCATTTT. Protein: CASRRGQYSNQPQHF.